The source of this T cell receptor (beta chain) is a study of shared clonotypes between healthy human individuals. About this clone: Its specificity is not known.

Every one of the donors was a Caucasian adult that lived in Nashville, Tennessee. V was shortened by 5 bases and J by 3 bases, with 14 bases between the two germline ends. Germline V lookup: CDR1 SGHTA, CDR2 FQGNSA. This CDR3 region has 15 residues. Some clones are missing from TCRdb's copy, which holds only in-frame ones; the method was immunoSEQ multiplex PCR. The data hold about 2 million clones, with over 85% observed a single time. Study outcomes and limitations: Estimated richness was generally greater in naive than memory subsets.

This chain uses TRBV7-2 with TRBJ1-5; D ambiguous. Material for sequencing was naive CD4+ T cells sorted from blood. Subset defined: CD45RA+ positively selected. The clonotype originates from a man between 18 and 29 years old in good health. The CDR3 bases are TGTGCCAGCAGCCCCCGTTGGGGATCCAATCAGCCCCAGCATTTT. Its translation: CASSPRWGSNQPQHF.